These 14 T cell receptor beta chains were sequenced from one sample in a study of shared clonotypes between healthy human individuals. Some clones are missing from TCRdb's copy, which holds only in-frame ones; the method was immunoSEQ multiplex PCR. This sample has about 2.2 million clones; more than 85% occur once, and the top ten carry around 1.7%. CD8 cells regarded as naive lacked CD45RO, were positively chosen for CCR7, and omitted terminally differentiated effector memory CD45RA+ cells. Sequences were obtained from naive CD8+ T cells from PBMCs. The receptors here all came from a man between 18 and 35 years old in good health. Some clones in this sample may be carry-over from other donors' samples.

The chain is built from TRBV29-1 and TRBJ2-7, with D unresolved. Germline V gene data show CDR1 as SQVTM and CDR2 as ANQGSEA. The CDR3 has 15 amino acids. V shed 6 bases and J shed 3 bases, with 21 bases lying between them. CDR3 coding DNA: TGCAGCGTCCGAAGTGGTGGGCTAGAAGGCTACGAGCAGTACTTC. Its protein product is CSVRSGGLEGYEQYF.

This chain connects TRBV7-3 to TRBJ2-2; 10 nucleotides line up with TRBD2. This CDR3 has 18 amino acids. The germline V gene encodes CDR1 SGHTA and CDR2 FQGTGA. The V segment lost 1 base and the J segment 4 bases; nucleotides outside the gene matches: 9. The CDR3 region has the DNA TGTGCCAGCAGCTTAAGTCCTCTAGCGGGAGAGGTCACCGGGGAGCTGTTTTTT. This translates into CASSLSPLAGEVTGELFF.

The V and J genes are TRBV27 and TRBJ1-1; D perhaps matches TRBD1 (6 bases). The CDR3 length is 15 residues. Germline CDR1 reads MNHEY; CDR2 reads SMNVEV (reference sequence). The V end lost 5 bases, the J end lost 0 bases, and 13 bases lay between the germline ends. The CDR3 spells CASSTNREVNTEAFF. The DNA for the CDR3 is TGTGCCAGCAGTACAAACAGGGAGGTGAACACTGAAGCTTTCTTT.

In this sample, this clone turned up once. J is TRBJ2-7 and V is TRBV11-2; D unclear. Deletions cut 5 bases from V and 2 bases from J, with 16 bases between. The CDR3 is 15 residues long. CDR1 is SGHAT and CDR2 is FQNNGV in the germline V gene. The CDR3 sequence is CASSVAPGSTYEQYF. The CDR3 coding sequence is TGTGCCAGCAGCGTAGCACCGGGTTCCACCTACGAGCAGTACTTC.

The CDR3 loop reads CASAADGKSSYEQYF. The CDR3 DNA follows: TGTGCCAGCGCAGCGGACGGGAAGAGCTCCTACGAGCAGTACTTC. The rearrangement uses TRBV11-2 and TRBJ2-7, with D possibly TRBD2 on 5 matching bases. Germline V lookup: CDR1 SGHAT, CDR2 FQNNGV. Deletions cut 8 bases from V and 0 bases from J, with 17 bases between. The CDR3 covers 15 residues.

V gene TRBV7-8 combines with J gene TRBJ1-1, with D uncertain. Germline V lookup: CDR1 SGHVS, CDR2 FQNEAQ. There are 13 residues in the CDR3. The V end was cut by 3 bases, the J end by 4 bases, with 9 bases between. As DNA, the CDR3 is TGTGCCAGCAGCTTGACACCTAGCACTGAAGCTTTCTTT. Its protein is CASSLTPSTEAFF.

The chain combines TRBV29-1 with TRBJ2-7; 7 nucleotides align to TRBD2. Germline loops: CDR1 SQVTM, CDR2 ANQGSEA. The CDR3 is 18 amino acids. J lost 5 bases, V lost 7 bases, and 26 bases had no gene match. The CDR3 bases are TGCAGCGCGCTACCGTCTAGCGGAGCTACCCCTGGGTACGACGAGCAGTACTTC. Its protein is CSALPSSGATPGYDEQYF.

This sequence joins TRBV5-1 and TRBJ1-1; D perhaps matches TRBD1 (6 bases). CDR3 length equals 13 residues. Looked up from germline, CDR1 is SGHRS and CDR2 is YFSETQ. V gave up 7 bases and J gave up 1 base, with 11 bases separating them. CDR3 sequence reads: CASSQGKNTEAFF. CDR3 nucleotides: TGCGCCAGCTCTCAGGGGAAGAACACTGAAGCTTTCTTT.

The chain recombines TRBV7-9 with TRBJ2-7; D is tentatively TRBD1 or TRBD2 (5 bases each). Per the germline V gene, CDR1 is SEHNR and CDR2 is FQNEAQ (reference sequence). V was trimmed by 4 bases and J by 3 bases, leaving 16 bases between them. This CDR3 has 15 amino acids. DNA for the CDR3: TGTGCCAGCAGCTCCCGAGGGGCGGCGGGCTACGAGCAGTACTTC. As protein: CASSSRGAAGYEQYF.

The V call is TRBV7-9, the J call TRBJ1-3, with D possibly matching TRBD1 (6 bases). The germline V and J ends were trimmed by 8 bases and 0 bases, with 11 bases remaining between them. The CDR3 runs 14 residues. CDR1 is SEHNR and CDR2 is FQNEAQ in the germline V gene (reference sequence). The CDR3 DNA is TGTGCCAGCGGAGAGGGGGGCTCTGGAAACACCATATATTTT. Encoded protein: CASGEGGSGNTIYF.

The rearrangement links TRBV9 to TRBJ2-1; 7 bases agree with TRBD2. Trimming at V came to 4 bases and at J to 8 bases, leaving 15 bases not matched to a gene. Per germline, CDR1 SGDLS and CDR2 YYNGEE. This CDR3 is built from 16 residues. CDR3 region: CASSFGGSLGLDEQFF. CDR3 sequence (DNA): TGTGCCAGCAGCTTCGGGGGGAGTCTCGGGTTGGATGAGCAGTTCTTC.

This rearrangement joins TRBV9 to TRBJ2-5; TRBD2 matches at 11 bases. The J call may be faulty, since TRBJ2-7 better matches the DNA end. Per the germline V gene, CDR1 is SGDLS and CDR2 is YYNGEE. The CDR3 runs 15 residues. The CDR3 DNA follows: TGTGCCAGCAGCGTCGGACTAGCGGGCTCCTACGAGCAGTACTTC. As protein: CASSVGLAGSYEQYF.

The CDR3 DNA is TGTGCCAGCAGTTCCCAGAGTAGTCTCCGCTATGGCTACACCTTC. It is translated as CASSSQSSLRYGYTF. The chain uses TRBV27 and TRBJ1-2, with D unclear. The CDR3 runs 15 residues. Germline-derived CDR1 and CDR2 are MNHEY and SMNVEV (reference sequence). V lost 4 bases to trimming and J lost 4 bases, with 16 bases between them.

The chain recombines TRBV7-8 with TRBJ2-7; 14 bases line up with TRBD2. The V segment lost 0 bases and the J segment 2 bases; nucleotides outside the gene matches: 15. The CDR3 consists of 21 residues. Germline V lookup: CDR1 SGHVS, CDR2 FQNEAQ. This chain's CDR3 is CASSLAPGLAGVLKSAYEQYF. As DNA, the CDR3 is TGTGCCAGCAGCTTAGCGCCGGGACTAGCGGGGGTTTTGAAATCGGCCTACGAGCAGTACTTC.